This T cell receptor beta chain came from a study of blood T cell repertoires in COVID-19. As for the study in general: The origin of the acute and convalescent COVID-19 samples was the United States, Italy and Spain. The analysed material was cDNA or gDNA that came from T cells, B-cell-depleted T cells, or PBMCs.

In the original workflow: Nucleated cell counts were estimated from reference gene primer amplification. Sequencing used immunoSEQ multiplex PCR; TCRdb keeps in-frame clones, though not all of them. V, J and clone size were drawn from that table, and D and trimming were deduced from the DNA. This table has a few hundred thousand clones, around 85% appearing once. The CDR3 extends over 14 amino acids. The V gene's germline CDR1 is MNHEY and CDR2 SVGAGI. V lost 6 bases and J lost 4, with 13 bases in between. This sequence joins TRBV6-5 and TRBJ1-5; D possibly corresponds to TRBD1 (5 bases). The sample comprised peripheral blood. The sequence was collected from a man aged 50 to 60 with active or convalescent COVID-19. Here the CDR3 DNA reads TGTGCCAGCAGCGTCTCGACAGCTAATCAGCCCCAGCATTTT. Encoded protein: CASSVSTANQPQHF.